The T cell receptor beta chain described here comes from a study of blood T cell repertoires in COVID-19 (TCRdb year 2020). In terms of the full investigation: The collaborator samples originated in the United States, Italy and Spain and spanned the acute and convalescent phases of COVID-19. The material from the prospective study consisted of cDNA or gDNA derived from T cells, B-cell-depleted T cells, or PBMCs. Subjects who had been exposed to COVID-19, were actively infected with it, or had recovered from it provided the deeply sampled blood TCRbeta repertoires that made up the dataset. The repertoires were released in a freely available public database intended as a resource for research on the immune response to SARS-CoV-2. Samples were obtained from the ongoing ImmuneRACE study (first 160 participants) and from approximately 1,200 subjects provided by 6 global collaborators. Sample metadata almost always included a de-identified subject ID, COVID-19 status, age in years and sex. Where available, HLA class I and class II types were obtained from metadata supplied by the sample provider rather than from assay-based typing. General conclusions and limits of the study: The amount of clinical and demographic metadata varied by source and participant and was provided uncurated.

V has 0 bases trimmed and J has 1 base trimmed; junction bases matching no gene number 2. Including cysteine and phenylalanine, the CDR3 has 16 amino acids. This entry keeps only the CDR3 DNA: 48 bases, framed from base 1. CDR1 and CDR2, per the germline V gene (reference sequence), are SEHNR and FQNEAQ. The immunoSEQ Assay, a bias-controlled multiplex PCR, was used to amplify TCRbeta CDR3 regions from genomic DNA. The paper's processing steps were these. Nucleated cell counts per sample were estimated from amplification of reference gene primers within the assay. To quantify the absolute abundance of each unique TCRbeta CDR3 rearrangement, sequence reads were collapsed and filtered. For each sample, productive Simpson clonality was calculated as the square root of Simpson's diversity index over productive rearrangements. Sourced from immuneACCESS, this table was stored by TCRdb with only in-frame sequences that have V and J called. A share of the clones is absent; for the studies checked, an unresolved V gene accounts for under half, and the remainder has no known explanation. V and J calls and clone size are those listed in that table; D and trimming were worked out from the DNA. This sample holds more than 200,000 clones; roughly 83% were observed only once. Jointly, the top ten make up nearly 9% of the sample.

Remarks on this clone: This clone's antigen is unknown. The record has no base qualities; no much larger clone is one base away.

Whole blood was collected in K2EDTA tubes by collaborating institutions according to the institutions' own protocols. For TCRbeta analysis, collaborator samples were shipped as frozen whole blood, as isolated PBMCs, or as DNA extracted from either sample type. Specimen: peripheral blood. The source is a man aged 80 or over with acute or convalescent COVID-19. In this chain, TRBV7-9 is recombined with TRBJ1-2, with 10 bases aligning to TRBD1. The CDR3 sequence is CASSLAGTGVNYGYTF. The nucleotides read TGTGCCAGCAGCTTAGCGGGGACAGGGGTTAACTATGGCTACACCTTC.